This TCR beta chain was captured by sequencing in a study of control samples from healthy donors and cancer patients. Method: immunoSEQ multiplex PCR; TCRdb's copy keeps in-frame clones and lacks some. The sample consists of 90,000 to 100,000 clones, 70% to 80% of them appearing once. Germline V gives CDR1 MNHEY, CDR2 SVGEGT. V was shortened by 2 bases and J by 5 bases, with 11 bases between the two germline ends. CDR3 length: 14 amino acids. This receptor was identified in a woman between 25 and 40 years old in good health. What was sequenced was blood. V and J are TRBV6-2 or TRBV6-3 and TRBJ2-3; possible D gene TRBD1, 5 bases. The CDR3 loop reads CASSYPGNRDTQYF. CDR3 coding DNA: TGTGCCAGCAGTTACCCAGGGAACAGAGATACGCAGTATTTT.